This TCR beta chain was retrieved from a study of OX40 agonist ivuxolimab in advanced cancers. Study-wide context: The patients received ivuxolimab by intravenous route every 2 weeks at 0.01 to 10 mg/kg. A diagnosis of hepatocellular carcinoma, melanoma, renal cell or head and neck cancer was present in dose-escalation patients. Allowance was made for prior anti-PD-1, anti-PD-L1 or anti-CTLA-4 therapy, and about 44% had some.

The data were produced by immunoSEQ multiplex PCR, yet TCRdb's version contains in-frame clones alone and is incomplete. The sample includes 26,000 or so clones, around 86% seen only once; the top ten take more than 25%. V lost 2 bases to trimming and J lost 1 base, with 6 bases between them. Germline values: CDR1 SGHRS, CDR2 YFSETQ. The length of the CDR3 is 13 residues. With respect to this clone: Its specificity is unknown.

Study-wide findings and caveats: Clonal expansion was seen in CD4+ and CD8+ blood T cells by week 6 at 0.1 to 3.0 mg/kg.

V gene TRBV5-1 combines with J gene TRBJ1-1; D gene unclear. This clonotype originated in an adult with an advanced solid tumor such as melanoma, head and neck, liver or kidney cancer. Material: CD4+ or CD8+ T cells sorted from blood, obtained in a trial of the OX40 agonist ivuxolimab. The CDR3, as DNA: TGCGCCAGCAGCTTCAGACAGAACACTGAAGCTTTCTTT. Protein: CASSFRQNTEAFF.